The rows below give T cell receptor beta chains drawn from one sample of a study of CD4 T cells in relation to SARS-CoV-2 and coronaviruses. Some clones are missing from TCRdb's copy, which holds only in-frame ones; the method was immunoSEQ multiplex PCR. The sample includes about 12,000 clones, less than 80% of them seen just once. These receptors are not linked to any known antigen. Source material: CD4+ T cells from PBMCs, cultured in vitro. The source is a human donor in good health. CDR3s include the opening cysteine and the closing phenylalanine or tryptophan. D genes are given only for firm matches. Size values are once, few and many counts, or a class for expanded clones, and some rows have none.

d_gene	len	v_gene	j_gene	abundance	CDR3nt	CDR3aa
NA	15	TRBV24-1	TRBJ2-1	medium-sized	TGTGCCACCAGTGATATTAGCCACGGGGACAATGAGCAGTTCTTC	CATSDISHGDNEQFF
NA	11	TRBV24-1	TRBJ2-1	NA	TGTGCCACTTCCGGTCAAAATGAGCAGTTCTTC	CATSGQNEQFF
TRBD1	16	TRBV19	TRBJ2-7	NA	TGTGCCAGTAGTCTCAAAACGGGACAGGGGGGCTACGAGCAGTACTTC	CASSLKTGQGGYEQYF
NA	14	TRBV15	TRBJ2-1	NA	TGTGCCACCAGCAGAGATACGGGGACCAATGAGCAGTTCTTC	CATSRDTGTNEQFF
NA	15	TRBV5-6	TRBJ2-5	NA	TGTGCCAGCAGCTTCGATCGGACAATTCAAGAGACCCAGTACTTC	CASSFDRTIQETQYF
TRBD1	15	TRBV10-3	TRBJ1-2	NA	TGTGCCATCAGTGGGGACAGTGCCCGCAGCTATGGCTACACCTTC	CAISGDSARSYGYTF
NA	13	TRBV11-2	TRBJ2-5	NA	TGTGCCAGCAGCTTAGGGGGGAGTGAGACCCAGTACTTC	CASSLGGSETQYF
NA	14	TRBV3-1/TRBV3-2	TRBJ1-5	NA	TGTGCCAGCAGCCAAGATGGTGGGAACGGGCCCCAGCATTTT	CASSQDGGNGPQHF
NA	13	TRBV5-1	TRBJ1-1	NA	TGCGCCAGCAGCTCACAGGGAGATACTGAAGCTTTCTTT	CASSSQGDTEAFF
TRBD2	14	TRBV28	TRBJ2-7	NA	TGTGCCAGCGCCCCAGCGGGAGGCCGGTACGAGCAGTACTTC	CASAPAGGRYEQYF
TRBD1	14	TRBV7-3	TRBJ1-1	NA	TGTGCCAGCAGCTTAGAGACAGGGGGTACTGAAGCTTTCTTT	CASSLETGGTEAFF
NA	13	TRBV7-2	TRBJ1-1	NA	TGTGCCAGCAGCCCCTACTTGAACACTGAAGCTTTCTTT	CASSPYLNTEAFF
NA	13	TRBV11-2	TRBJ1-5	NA	TGTGCCAGCAGCTTAGAAGGGACGCAGCCCCAGCATTTT	CASSLEGTQPQHF
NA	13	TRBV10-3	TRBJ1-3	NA	TGTGCCATCACCAGACAGACTGGAAACACCATATATTTT	CAITRQTGNTIYF
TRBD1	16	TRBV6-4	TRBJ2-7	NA	TGTGCCAGCAGTGCTCACCGGGACAGGGGAAGGTACGAGCAGTACTTC	CASSAHRDRGRYEQYF
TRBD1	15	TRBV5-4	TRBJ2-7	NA	TGTGCCAGCAGGAAAGGGACAGGGGAGGCTCACGAGCAGTACTTC	CASRKGTGEAHEQYF
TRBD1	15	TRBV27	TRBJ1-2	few	TGTGCCAGCAGTAAGCTGGACAGGGGGAGGCATGGCTACACCTTC	CASSKLDRGRHGYTF
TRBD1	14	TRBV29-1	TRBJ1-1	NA	TGCAGCGTAACCTCAGGGGGCCCGGACACTGAAGCTTTCTTT	CSVTSGGPDTEAFF
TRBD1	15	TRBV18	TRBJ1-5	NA	TGTGCCAGCTCACCCGTTGGGACAGGGAATCAGCCCCAGCATTTT	CASSPVGTGNQPQHF
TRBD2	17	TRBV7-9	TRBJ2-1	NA	TGTGCCAGCAGCTTAAGTTTCAGTCTAGCGGGGGGGAATGAGCAGTTCTTC	CASSLSFSLAGGNEQFF
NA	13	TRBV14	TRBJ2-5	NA	TGTGCCAGCAGCCAAGCTGACTTGGGGACCCAGTACTTC	CASSQADLGTQYF
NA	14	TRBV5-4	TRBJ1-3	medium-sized	TGTGCCAGCAGCTCCGGCGGGGGCGGAAACACCATATATTTT	CASSSGGGGNTIYF
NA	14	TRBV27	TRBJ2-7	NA	TGTGCCAGCAGGTCTGCTGGGGTACCCTACGAGCAGTACTTC	CASRSAGVPYEQYF
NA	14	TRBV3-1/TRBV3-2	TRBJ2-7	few	TGTGCCAGCAGCCCCAACAACGTAGTATACGAGCAGTACTTC	CASSPNNVVYEQYF
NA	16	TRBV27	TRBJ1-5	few	TGTGCCAGCAGATACAGGGAGGACGGGTCGGATCAGCCCCAGCATTTT	CASRYREDGSDQPQHF
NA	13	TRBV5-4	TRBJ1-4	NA	TGTGCCAGCAGCTTGGCCCGGGGCGAAAAACTGTTTTTT	CASSLARGEKLFF
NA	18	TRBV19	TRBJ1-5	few	TGTGCCAGTAGTCCGCGGATAGCCGCGGAGGGTAGCAATCAGCCCCAGCATTTT	CASSPRIAAEGSNQPQHF
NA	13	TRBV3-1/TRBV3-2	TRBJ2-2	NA	TGTGCCAGCAGCCGATTGGGGAACGGGGAGCTGTTTTTT	CASSRLGNGELFF
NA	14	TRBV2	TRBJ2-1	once	TGTGCCAGCAGTGAATTAGAGGCTTACAATGAGCAGTTCTTC	CASSELEAYNEQFF
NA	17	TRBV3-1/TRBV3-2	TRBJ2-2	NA	TGTGCCAGCAGCGCGTTAGGAGGGCGGGGGAACACCGGGGAGCTGTTTTTT	CASSALGGRGNTGELFF
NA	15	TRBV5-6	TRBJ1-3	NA	TGTGCCAGCAGCCTCCGGACTTCGGGTGGAAACACCATATATTTT	CASSLRTSGGNTIYF
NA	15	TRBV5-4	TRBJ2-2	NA	TGTGCCAGCAGCTTGCCACCTGGGGTCACCGGGGAGCTGTTTTTT	CASSLPPGVTGELFF
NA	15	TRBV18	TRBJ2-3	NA	TGTGCCAGCTCACTGACGACATCCGGGGGCGATACGCAGTATTTT	CASSLTTSGGDTQYF
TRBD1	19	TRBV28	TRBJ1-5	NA	TGTGCCAGCCGGGGGGGAGGGACAGGGATCCCCCTTTGGAATCAGCCCCAGCATTTT	CASRGGGTGIPLWNQPQHF
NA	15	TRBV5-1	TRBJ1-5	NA	TGCGCCAGCAGCTTGGGCCAGGGTAACAATCAGCCCCAGCATTTT	CASSLGQGNNQPQHF
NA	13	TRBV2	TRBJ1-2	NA	TGTGCCAGCAGTGAACAGGGGAAAATTGGCTACACCTTC	CASSEQGKIGYTF
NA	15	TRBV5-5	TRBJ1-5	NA	TGTGCCAGCAGCTTGGCAGGGCCTGGCAATCAGCCCCAGCATTTT	CASSLAGPGNQPQHF
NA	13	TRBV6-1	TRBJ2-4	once	TGTGCCAGCAGTGAACTGGGAAGGGGCATTCAGTACTTC	CASSELGRGIQYF
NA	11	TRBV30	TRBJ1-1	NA	TGTGCCTGGGGTCAGAAAACTGAAGCTTTCTTT	CAWGQKTEAFF
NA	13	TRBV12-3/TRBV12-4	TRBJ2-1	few	TGTGCCAGCAGTTTAACCACTACCGGTGAGCAGTTCTTC	CASSLTTTGEQFF
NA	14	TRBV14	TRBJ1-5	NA	TGTGCCAGCAGCCCCCTTGATGCTAATCAGCCCCAGCATTTT	CASSPLDANQPQHF
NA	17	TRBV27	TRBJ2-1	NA	TGTGCCAGCAGTTTAAGGGGGGAGGGGGTGATCTACAATGAGCAGTTCTTC	CASSLRGEGVIYNEQFF